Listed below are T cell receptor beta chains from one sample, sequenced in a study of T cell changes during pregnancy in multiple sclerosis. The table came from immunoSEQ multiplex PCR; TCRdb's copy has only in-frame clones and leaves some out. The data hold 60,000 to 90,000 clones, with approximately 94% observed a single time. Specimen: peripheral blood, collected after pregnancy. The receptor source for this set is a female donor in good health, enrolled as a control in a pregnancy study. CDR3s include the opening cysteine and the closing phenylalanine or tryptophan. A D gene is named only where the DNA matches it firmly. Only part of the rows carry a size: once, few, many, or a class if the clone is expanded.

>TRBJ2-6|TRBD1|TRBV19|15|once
CASSRDRDGANVLTF
TGTGCCAGTAGCCGGGACAGGGATGGGGCCAACGTCCTGACTTTC
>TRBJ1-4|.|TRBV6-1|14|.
CASSEGTAGEKLFF
TGTGCCAGCAGTGAGGGCACGGCGGGGGAAAAACTGTTTTTT
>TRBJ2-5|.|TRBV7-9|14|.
CASSFDGGSWTQYF
TGTGCCAGCAGCTTTGATGGGGGGAGTTGGACCCAGTACTTC
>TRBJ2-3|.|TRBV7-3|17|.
CASSYQSAGDGTDTQYF
TGTGCCAGCAGCTATCAATCGGCAGGGGACGGGACAGATACGCAGTATTTT
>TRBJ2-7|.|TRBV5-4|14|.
CASSLPGDTIEQYF
TGTGCCAGCAGCTTGCCAGGGGACACCATCGAGCAGTACTTC
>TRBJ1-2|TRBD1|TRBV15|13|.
CATTQGGYYGYTF
TGTGCCACCACACAGGGGGGATACTATGGCTACACCTTC
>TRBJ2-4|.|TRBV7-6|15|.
CASSLGGPAKNIQYF
TGTGCCAGCAGCTTAGGGGGCCCAGCCAAAAACATTCAGTACTTC
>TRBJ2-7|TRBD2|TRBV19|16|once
CASSIWQTSNAYEQYF
TGTGCCAGTAGTATCTGGCAGACTAGCAACGCCTACGAGCAGTACTTC
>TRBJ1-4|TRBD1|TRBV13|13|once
CASSLSGGEKLFF
TGTGCCAGCAGCTTATCAGGGGGGGAAAAACTGTTTTTT
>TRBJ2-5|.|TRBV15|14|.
CATSRLASGETQYF
TGTGCCACCAGCAGACTAGCTAGTGGAGAGACCCAGTACTTC
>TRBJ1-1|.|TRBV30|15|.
CAWVLRGAVNTEAFF
TGTGCCTGGGTCCTCCGGGGTGCTGTGAACACTGAAGCTTTCTTT
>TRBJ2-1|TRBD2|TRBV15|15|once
CATSVTGTSSNEQFF
TGTGCCACCAGCGTAACCGGGACTAGCAGTAATGAGCAGTTCTTC
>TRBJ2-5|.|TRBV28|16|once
CASSLGGAGERETQYF
TGTGCCAGCAGTTTGGGGGGCGCGGGGGAGCGGGAGACCCAGTACTTC
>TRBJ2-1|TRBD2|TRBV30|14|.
CAWSPGLAGVGRLF
TGTGCCTGGAGTCCGGGACTAGCGGGAGTCGGGCGGCTCTTC
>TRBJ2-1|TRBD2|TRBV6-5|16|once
CASSWTSGAQRDEQFF
TGTGCCAGCAGTTGGACTAGCGGGGCCCAGAGGGATGAGCAGTTCTTC
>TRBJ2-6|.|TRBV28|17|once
CASSVQGLGSGANVLTF
TGTGCCAGCAGTGTACAGGGTCTCGGCTCTGGGGCCAACGTCCTGACTTTC
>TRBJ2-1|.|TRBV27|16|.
CASSLLGGSSYNEQFF
TGTGCCAGCAGTTTATTAGGCGGCAGCTCCTACAATGAGCAGTTCTTC
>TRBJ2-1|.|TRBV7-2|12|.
CASSAFGGPQFF
TGTGCCAGCAGCGCCTTCGGAGGACCTCAGTTCTTC
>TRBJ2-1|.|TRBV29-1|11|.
CSVGGGDEQFF
TGCAGCGTAGGAGGAGGGGATGAGCAGTTCTTC
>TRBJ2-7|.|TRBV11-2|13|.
CASSFGVTYEQYF
TGTGCCAGCAGCTTCGGGGTAACCTACGAGCAGTACTTC
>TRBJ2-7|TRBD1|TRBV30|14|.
CAWSVGTGGDEQYF
TGTGCCTGGAGTGTGGGGACAGGGGGCGACGAGCAGTACTTC
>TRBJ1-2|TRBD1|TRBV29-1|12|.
CSALGQGDGYTF
TGCAGCGCCTTGGGACAGGGCGATGGCTACACCTTC
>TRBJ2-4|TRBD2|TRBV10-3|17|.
CAISGGGSGGAADIQYF
TGTGCCATCAGCGGCGGGGGTAGCGGGGGGGCCGCGGACATTCAGTACTTC
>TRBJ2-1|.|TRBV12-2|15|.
CASRLRGVQGNEQFF
TGTGCAAGTCGCTTACGGGGGGTCCAAGGCAATGAGCAGTTCTTC
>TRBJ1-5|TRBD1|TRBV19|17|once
CASSMTNDRGLYQPQHF
TGTGCCAGTAGTATGACAAACGACAGGGGCTTATATCAGCCCCAGCATTTT
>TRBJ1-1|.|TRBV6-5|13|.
CASSYQGSTEAFF
TGTGCCAGCAGTTACCAGGGGAGCACTGAAGCTTTCTTT
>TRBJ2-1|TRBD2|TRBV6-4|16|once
CASSEFGSGRYNEQFF
TGTGCCAGCAGTGAGTTTGGTAGCGGGAGGTACAATGAGCAGTTCTTC
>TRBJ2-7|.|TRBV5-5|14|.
CASSLESGRYEQYF
TGTGCCAGCAGCTTGGAGTCAGGAAGGTACGAGCAGTACTTC
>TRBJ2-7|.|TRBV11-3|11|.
CASSTAYEQYF
TGTGCCAGCAGCACAGCCTACGAGCAGTACTTC
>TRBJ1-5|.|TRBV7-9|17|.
CASSLEHQGSGTQPQHF
TGTGCCAGCAGCTTAGAACATCAGGGTTCCGGCACGCAGCCCCAGCATTTT
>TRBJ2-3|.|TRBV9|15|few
CASSVLGRGTDTQYF
TGTGCCAGCAGCGTACTGGGGAGAGGCACAGATACGCAGTATTTT
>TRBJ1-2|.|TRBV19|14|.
CASSAAGKNNGYTF
TGTGCCAGTAGTGCGGCAGGGAAAAATAATGGCTACACCTTC
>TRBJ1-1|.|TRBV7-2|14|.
CASSLDGGNTEAFF
TGTGCCAGCAGCTTAGACGGGGGGAACACTGAAGCTTTCTTT
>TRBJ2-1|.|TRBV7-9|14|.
CASSLFQDIHEQFF
TGTGCCAGCAGCTTATTCCAGGATATTCATGAGCAGTTCTTC
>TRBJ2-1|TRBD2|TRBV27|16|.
CASSPLLAGGVNEQFF
TGTGCCAGCAGTCCACTACTAGCGGGGGGAGTAAATGAGCAGTTCTTC